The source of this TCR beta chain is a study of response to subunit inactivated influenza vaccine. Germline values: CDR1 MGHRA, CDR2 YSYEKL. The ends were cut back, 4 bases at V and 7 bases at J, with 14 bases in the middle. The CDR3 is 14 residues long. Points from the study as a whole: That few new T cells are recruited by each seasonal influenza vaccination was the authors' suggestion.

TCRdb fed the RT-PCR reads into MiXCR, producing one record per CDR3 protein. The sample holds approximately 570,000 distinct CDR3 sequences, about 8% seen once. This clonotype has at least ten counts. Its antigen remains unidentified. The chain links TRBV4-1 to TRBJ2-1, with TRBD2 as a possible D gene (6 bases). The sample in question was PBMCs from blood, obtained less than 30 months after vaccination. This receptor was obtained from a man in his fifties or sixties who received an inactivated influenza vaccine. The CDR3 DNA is TGCGCCAGCAGCCCAGCGCTAGCGCCGAATGAGCAGTTCTTC. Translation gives CASSPALAPNEQFF.